These 6 T cell receptor beta chains came from one sample sequenced in a study of blood T cell repertoires in COVID-19. Profiled with immunoSEQ multiplex PCR; TCRdb holds only in-frame clones, not every one. The sample carries around 380,000 clones, more than 75% recorded once. The sample consisted of PBMCs or T cells enriched from blood (not recorded which). The receptor set was obtained from a man between 25 and 39 years old who had recovered from COVID-19.

The V call is TRBV6-2 or TRBV6-3, the J call TRBJ2-7, with 8 bases aligning to TRBD1. The CDR3 covers 21 residues. With V trimmed by 0 bases and J by 2 bases, 21 bases remained unmatched. Germline V CDR1 and CDR2: MNHEY, SVGEGT. CDR3 coding DNA: TGTGCCAGCAGTTACTCAGTTGGTGGCTCAACGAACAGGGGGGCAACCTACGAGCAGTACTTC. The encoded protein is CASSYSVGGSTNRGATYEQYF.

The chain carries TRBV6-5 and TRBJ1-5, with TRBD1 identical over 9 bases. In germline, CDR1 is MNHEY, CDR2 SVGAGI. J lost 3 bases, V lost 0 bases, and 3 bases had no gene match. The CDR3 covers 16 residues. The CDR3 nucleotides read TGTGCCAGCAGTTACTCGGGACAGGGTGCCAATCAGCCCCAGCATTTT. Translation gives CASSYSGQGANQPQHF.

This chain links TRBV19 with TRBJ1-5, with a possible D match to TRBD1 (5 bases). The CDR3 consists of 13 residues. The germline V gene has CDR1 LNHDA and CDR2 SQIVND (reference sequence). V dropped 10 bases and J dropped 3 bases, with 13 bases sitting between them. CDR3 sequence (DNA): TGTGCCACAGTCGGGGGGGACAATCAGCCCCAGCATTTT. This codes for CATVGGDNQPQHF.

This clone was picked up one time. Other DNA sequences in this sample translate to the same CDR3. V usage is TRBV18 and J usage is TRBJ1-1, with no clear D. The CDR3 has 13 amino acids. V was cut by 5 bases and J by 0 bases, with 7 bases left in between. Looked up from germline, CDR1 is KGHSH and CDR2 is LQKENI. This CDR3 is CASSRQVNTEAFF. The CDR3 nucleotides read TGTGCCAGCTCAAGGCAGGTGAACACTGAAGCTTTCTTT.

Notes on this clone: Additional DNA sequences in this sample encode the identical CDR3. The chain combines TRBV5-1 with TRBJ1-1; a possible D gene is TRBD1 (5 bases). This CDR3 has 13 amino acids. The V end lost 3 bases, the J end lost 1 base, and 7 bases lay between the germline ends. The germline V gene encodes CDR1 SGHRS and CDR2 YFSETQ. Written as DNA, the CDR3 is TGCGCCAGCAGCTCTGGACAGAACACTGAAGCTTTCTTT. Translating gives CASSSGQNTEAFF.

This chain uses TRBV27 with TRBJ2-1; 9 bases are a match to TRBD2. Per germline, CDR1 MNHEY and CDR2 SMNVEV (reference sequence). Trimming cost V 2 bases and J 4 bases; bases outside gene matches: 6. The CDR3 spans 16 residues. In DNA form, the CDR3 reads TGTGCCAGCAGTTTAATTAGCGGGGGTATATACAATGAGCAGTTCTTC. This gives the protein CASSLISGGIYNEQFF.